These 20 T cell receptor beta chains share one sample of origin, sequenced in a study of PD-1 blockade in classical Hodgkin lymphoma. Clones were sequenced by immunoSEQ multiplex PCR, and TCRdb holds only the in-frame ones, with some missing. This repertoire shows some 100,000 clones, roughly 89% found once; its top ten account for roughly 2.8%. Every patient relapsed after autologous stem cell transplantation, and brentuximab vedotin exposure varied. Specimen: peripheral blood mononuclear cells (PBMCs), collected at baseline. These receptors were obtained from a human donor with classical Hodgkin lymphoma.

CDR3 sequence reads: CASRAGHYNEQFF. The CDR3, as DNA: TGTGCCAGCAGAGCGGGACACTACAATGAGCAGTTCTTC. This sequence joins TRBV27 and TRBJ2-1; maybe TRBD2 (7 bases). In germline, CDR1 is MNHEY, CDR2 SMNVEV (reference sequence). Trimming took off 6 bases at V and 3 bases at J, with 9 bases between the two ends. This CDR3 contains 13 residues.

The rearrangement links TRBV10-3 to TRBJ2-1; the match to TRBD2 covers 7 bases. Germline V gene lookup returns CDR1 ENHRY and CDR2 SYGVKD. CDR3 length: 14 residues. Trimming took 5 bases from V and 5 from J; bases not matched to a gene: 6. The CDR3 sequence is CAISLTSVNNEQFF. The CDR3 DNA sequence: TGTGCCATCAGTCTTACTAGCGTTAACAATGAGCAGTTCTTC.

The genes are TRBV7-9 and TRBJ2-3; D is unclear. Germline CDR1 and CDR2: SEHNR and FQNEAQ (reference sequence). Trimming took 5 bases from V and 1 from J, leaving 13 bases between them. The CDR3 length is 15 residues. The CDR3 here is CASSPPRLGTDTQYF. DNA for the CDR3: TGTGCCAGCAGCCCCCCTAGGTTGGGCACAGATACGCAGTATTTT.

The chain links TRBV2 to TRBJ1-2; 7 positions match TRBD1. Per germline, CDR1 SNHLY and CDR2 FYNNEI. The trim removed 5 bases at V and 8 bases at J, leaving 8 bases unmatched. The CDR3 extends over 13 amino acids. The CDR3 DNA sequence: TGTGCCAGCAGTCCAGGGGGAGCGTGGGGCTACACCTTC. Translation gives CASSPGGAWGYTF. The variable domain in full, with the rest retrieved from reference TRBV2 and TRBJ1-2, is EPEVTQTPSHQVTQMGQEVILRCVPISNHLYFYWYRQILGQKVEFLVSFYNNEISEKSEIFDDQFSVERPDGSNFTLKIRSTKLEDSAMYFCASSPGGAWGYTFGSGTRLTVV.

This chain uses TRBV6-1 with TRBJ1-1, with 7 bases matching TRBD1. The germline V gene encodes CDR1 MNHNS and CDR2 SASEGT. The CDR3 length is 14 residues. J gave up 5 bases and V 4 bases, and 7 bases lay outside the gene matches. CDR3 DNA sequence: TGTGCCAGCAGTGCACAGGGGAGAGGGACTGAAGCTTTCTTT. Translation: CASSAQGRGTEAFF.

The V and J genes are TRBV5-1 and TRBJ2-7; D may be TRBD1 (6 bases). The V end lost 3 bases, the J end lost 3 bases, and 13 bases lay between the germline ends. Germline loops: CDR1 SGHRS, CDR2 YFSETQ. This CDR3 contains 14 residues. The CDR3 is CASSSLGQSYEQYF. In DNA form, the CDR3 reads TGCGCCAGCAGCTCCCTAGGACAGAGCTACGAGCAGTACTTC.

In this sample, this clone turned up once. The CDR3 spells CASSSTGRPNQPQHF. The CDR3, as DNA: TGTGCCAGCAGTTCGACAGGGCGTCCTAATCAGCCCCAGCATTTT. The V gene is TRBV6-6, the J gene TRBJ1-5; TRBD1 aligns across 7 bases. Germline values: CDR1 MNHNY, CDR2 SVGAGI (reference sequence). The CDR3 is 15 residues long. The V gene end was trimmed by 4 bases and the J gene end by 4 bases; junction bases not matched to a gene: 7.

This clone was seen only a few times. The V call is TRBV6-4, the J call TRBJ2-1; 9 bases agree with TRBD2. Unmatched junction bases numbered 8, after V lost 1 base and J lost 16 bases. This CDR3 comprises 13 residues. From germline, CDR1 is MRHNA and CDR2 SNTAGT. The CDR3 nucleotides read TGTGCCAGCAGTGACTGGGGTAGCGGGAGACAATTCTTC. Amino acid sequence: CASSDWGSGRQFF.

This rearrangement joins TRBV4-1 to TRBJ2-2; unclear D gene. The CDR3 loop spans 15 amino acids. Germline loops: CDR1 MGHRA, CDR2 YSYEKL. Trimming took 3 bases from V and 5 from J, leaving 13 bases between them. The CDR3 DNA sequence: TGCGCCAGCAGCCAGTTCTCTCAAAAAACCGGGGAGCTGTTTTTT. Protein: CASSQFSQKTGELFF.

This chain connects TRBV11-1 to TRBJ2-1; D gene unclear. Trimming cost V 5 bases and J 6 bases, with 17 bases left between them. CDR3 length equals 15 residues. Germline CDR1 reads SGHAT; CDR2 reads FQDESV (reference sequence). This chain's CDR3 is CASSPRLETGNEQFF. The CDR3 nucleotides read TGTGCCAGCAGCCCTAGACTTGAAACGGGCAATGAGCAGTTCTTC.

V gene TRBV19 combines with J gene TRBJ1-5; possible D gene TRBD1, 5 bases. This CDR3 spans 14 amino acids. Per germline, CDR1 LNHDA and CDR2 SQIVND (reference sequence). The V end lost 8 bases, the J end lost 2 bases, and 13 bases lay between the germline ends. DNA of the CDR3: TGTGCCAGTCGGGGGGGGTACGGCAATCAGCCCCAGCATTTT. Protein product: CASRGGYGNQPQHF.

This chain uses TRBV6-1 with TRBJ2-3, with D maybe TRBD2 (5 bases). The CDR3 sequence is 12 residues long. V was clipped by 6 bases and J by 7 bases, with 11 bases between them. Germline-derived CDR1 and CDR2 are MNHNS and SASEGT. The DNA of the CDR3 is TGTGCCAGCAGGGAACCGGGGAATACGCAGTATTTT. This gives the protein CASREPGNTQYF.

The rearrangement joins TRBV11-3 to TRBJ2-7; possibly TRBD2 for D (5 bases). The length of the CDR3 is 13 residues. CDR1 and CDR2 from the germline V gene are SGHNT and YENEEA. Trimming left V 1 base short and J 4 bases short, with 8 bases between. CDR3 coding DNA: TGTGCCAGCAGCTTAGGGAGGCATTACGAGCAGTACTTC. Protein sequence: CASSLGRHYEQYF.

The CDR3 region is CASSLGTGGQPQHF. The CDR3 nucleotides read TGTGCCAGCAGCTTAGGGACAGGGGGACAGCCCCAGCATTTT. The rearrangement joins TRBV11-2 to TRBJ1-5, with 10 bases lining up with TRBD1. Looked up from germline, CDR1 is SGHAT and CDR2 is FQNNGV. The CDR3 is 14 residues long. Unmatched junction bases numbered 1, after V lost 1 base and J lost 7 bases.

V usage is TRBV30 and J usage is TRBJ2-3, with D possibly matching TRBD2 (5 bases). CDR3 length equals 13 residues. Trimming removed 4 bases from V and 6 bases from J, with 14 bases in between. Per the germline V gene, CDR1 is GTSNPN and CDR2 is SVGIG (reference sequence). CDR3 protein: CAWTEGPADTQYF. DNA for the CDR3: TGTGCCTGGACCGAGGGTCCAGCTGATACGCAGTATTTT.

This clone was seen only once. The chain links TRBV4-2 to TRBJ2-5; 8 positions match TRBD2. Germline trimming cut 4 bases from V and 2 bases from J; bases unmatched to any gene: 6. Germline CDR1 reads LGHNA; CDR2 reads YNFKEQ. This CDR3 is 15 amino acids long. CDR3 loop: CASSRERGLQETQYF. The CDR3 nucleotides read TGTGCCAGCAGCCGGGAGCGGGGGTTACAAGAGACCCAGTACTTC.

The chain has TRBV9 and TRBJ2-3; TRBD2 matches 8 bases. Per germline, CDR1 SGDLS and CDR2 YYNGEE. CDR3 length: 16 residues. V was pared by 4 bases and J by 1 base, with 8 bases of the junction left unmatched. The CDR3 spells CASSPQAGVGTDTQYF. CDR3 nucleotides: TGTGCCAGCAGCCCCCAAGCGGGAGTTGGCACAGATACGCAGTATTTT. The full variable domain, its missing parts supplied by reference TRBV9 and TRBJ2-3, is DSGVTQTPKHLITATGQRVTLRCSPRSGDLSVYWYQQSLDQGLQFLIQYYNGEERAKGNILERFSAQQFPDLHSELNLSSLELGDSALYFCASSPQAGVGTDTQYFGPGTRLTVL.

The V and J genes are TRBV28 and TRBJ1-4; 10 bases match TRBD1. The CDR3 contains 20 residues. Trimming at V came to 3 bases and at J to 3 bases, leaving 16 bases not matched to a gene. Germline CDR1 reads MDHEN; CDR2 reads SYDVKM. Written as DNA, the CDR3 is TGTGCCAGCAGTTTTTTGCCGAGCGGCCGACAGGGGGCGTCTAATGAAAAACTGTTTTTT. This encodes CASSFLPSGRQGASNEKLFF.

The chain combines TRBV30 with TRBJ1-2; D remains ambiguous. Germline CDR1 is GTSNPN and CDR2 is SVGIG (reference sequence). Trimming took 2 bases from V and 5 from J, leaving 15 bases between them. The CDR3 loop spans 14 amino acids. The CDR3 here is CAWSSSPFQYGYTF. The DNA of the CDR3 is TGTGCCTGGAGTTCTAGCCCATTCCAATATGGCTACACCTTC.

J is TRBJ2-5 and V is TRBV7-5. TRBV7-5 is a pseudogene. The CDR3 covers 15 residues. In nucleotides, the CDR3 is TGTGCCAGAAGCTCCCCCAATGGATCCCAAGAGACCCAGTACTTC. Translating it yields CARSSPNGSQETQYF.